A single sample is the source of the 31 T cell receptor beta chains below, sequenced in a study of OX40 agonist ivuxolimab in advanced cancers. Using immunoSEQ multiplex PCR, the repertoire was profiled, and TCRdb retains in-frame clones only, with some absent. The sample yields about 78,000 clones, approximately 90% seen once. The sequenced sample was CD4+ or CD8+ T cells sorted from blood, obtained in a trial of the OX40 agonist ivuxolimab. Receptors were obtained from an adult with an advanced solid tumor such as melanoma, head and neck, liver or kidney cancer.

This clone is a singleton in its sample. The J gene is TRBJ1-4, the V gene TRBV7-9; D is perhaps TRBD1 (6 bases). The ends were cut back, 4 bases at V and 0 bases at J, with 15 bases in the middle. Germline V CDR1 and CDR2: SEHNR, FQNEAQ (reference sequence). The CDR3 covers 17 residues. The CDR3 sequence is CASSSGLRTATNEKLFF. The DNA of the CDR3 is TGTGCCAGCAGCTCAGGACTTAGGACAGCAACTAATGAAAAACTGTTTTTT.

The V gene is TRBV15, the J gene TRBJ2-7; TRBD1 might be the D (6 bases). CDR3 length equals 16 residues. Germline CDR1 and CDR2: LNHNV and YYDKDF (reference sequence). Trimming left V 2 bases short and J 2 bases short, with 16 bases between. Here the CDR3 DNA reads TGTGCCACCAGCAGACCTGGGACATACCAGACCTACGAGCAGTACTTC. As protein: CATSRPGTYQTYEQYF.

This clone has more than one count but fewer than ten. This rearrangement joins TRBV2 to TRBJ1-1, with a tentative D call TRBD1 (5 bases). The V gene lost 6 bases and the J gene lost 5 bases, with 10 bases spanning the gap. Germline V gene data show CDR1 as SNHLY and CDR2 as FYNNEI. The CDR3 loop spans 12 amino acids. The CDR3 here is CASRSGGTEAFF. As DNA, the CDR3 is TGTGCCAGCAGAAGTGGGGGGACTGAAGCTTTCTTT.

The chain recombines TRBV15 with TRBJ2-7; TRBD1 aligns across 7 bases. Losses at the gene ends were 5 bases for V and 5 bases for J; bases not matched to a gene: 9. The length of the CDR3 is 14 residues. Germline V gene data show CDR1 as LNHNV and CDR2 as YYDKDF (reference sequence). The DNA for the CDR3 is TGTGCCACCAGCGCCCCAGGGGGAAGGAACGAGCAGTACTTC. Amino acid sequence: CATSAPGGRNEQYF.

This chain uses TRBV15 with TRBJ1-4; D possibly corresponds to TRBD1 (5 bases). Trimming took off 0 bases at V and 5 bases at J, with 10 bases between the two ends. The CDR3 sequence is 15 residues long. Germline values: CDR1 LNHNV, CDR2 YYDKDF (reference sequence). DNA for the CDR3: TGTGCCACCAGCAGAGATCGGGGGAAGAATGAAAAACTGTTTTTT. Its translation: CATSRDRGKNEKLFF.

This clone was seen just once. This rearrangement joins TRBV5-4 to TRBJ1-2; the D is unclear. From germline, CDR1 is SGHNT and CDR2 YYREEE (reference sequence). The CDR3 length is 15 residues. V lost 4 bases, J lost 1 base, and 14 bases lay in between. CDR3 sequence (DNA): TGTGCCAGCAGCCAAGCGGGGAACAATAACTATGGCTACACCTTC. Translating it yields CASSQAGNNNYGYTF.

The V gene is TRBV4-1, the J gene TRBJ2-5; 7 bases are a match to TRBD1. V dropped 4 bases and J dropped 5; count of bases not matched to a gene: 10. Germline CDR1 MGHRA, CDR2 YSYEKL. The CDR3 length is 15 residues. The DNA for the CDR3 is TGCGCCAGCAGCCGACGGGACAGCACTGGGGAGACCCAGTACTTC. This encodes CASSRRDSTGETQYF.

The V and J genes are TRBV6-6 and TRBJ1-5, with 10 bases aligning to TRBD1. This CDR3 region has 15 residues. Germline lookup yields CDR1 MNHNY and CDR2 SVGAGI (reference sequence). J gave up 2 bases and V 6 bases, and 4 bases lay outside the gene matches. CDR3 sequence (DNA): TGTGCCAGCAGGACAGGGGGCGAGGGCAATCAGCCCCAGCATTTT. Translating gives CASRTGGEGNQPQHF.

The rearrangement links TRBV12-5 to TRBJ2-1, with D perhaps being TRBD1 or TRBD2 (5 bases each). V dropped 7 bases and J dropped 5 bases, with 12 bases sitting between them. The CDR3 is 13 residues long. The germline gives CDR1 LGHNT, CDR2 FRNRAP. The CDR3 DNA sequence: TGTGCTAGTGTACGGAGAGGGGACAATGAGCAGTTCTTC. Its protein is CASVRRGDNEQFF.

This chain connects TRBV7-2 to TRBJ1-4; D is ambiguous. The CDR3 sequence is 15 residues long. Germline V CDR1 and CDR2: SGHTA, FQGNSA. Trimming removed 1 base from V and 5 bases from J, with 11 bases in between. CDR3 region: CASSLETVVNEKLFF. CDR3 DNA sequence: TGTGCCAGCAGCTTAGAAACTGTGGTGAATGAAAAACTGTTTTTT.

The chain uses TRBV4-2 and TRBJ2-5; perhaps D is TRBD1 or TRBD2 (5 bases each). CDR3 length: 13 residues. Germline V gives CDR1 LGHNA, CDR2 YNFKEQ. Trimming cost V 3 bases and J 2 bases, with 7 bases left between them. CDR3 protein: CASSQGPQETQYF. The CDR3 nucleotides read TGTGCCAGCAGCCAGGGACCTCAAGAGACCCAGTACTTC.

The rearrangement joins TRBV14 to TRBJ2-3; 7 bases line up with TRBD1. V was pared by 4 bases and J by 0 bases, with 7 bases of the junction left unmatched. From germline, CDR1 is SGHDN and CDR2 FVKESK. CDR3 length equals 16 residues. CDR3 nucleotides: TGTGCCAGCAGCCGAACGAAGGGGGCTAGCACAGATACGCAGTATTTT. Its translation is CASSRTKGASTDTQYF.

This chain uses TRBV6-1 with TRBJ1-2, with D maybe TRBD1 (5 bases). The CDR3 runs to 14 residues. Germline assignment: CDR1 MNHNS and CDR2 SASEGT. Trimming stripped 2 bases from V and 4 bases from J, with 11 bases between. Here the CDR3 DNA reads TGTGCCAGCAGTGAAATGTCAGGGACCTATGGCTACACCTTC. Its protein product is CASSEMSGTYGYTF.

V is TRBV5-4 and J is TRBJ1-2; D call uncertain. The CDR3 extends over 13 amino acids. The V gene's germline CDR1 is SGHNT and CDR2 YYREEE (reference sequence). V lost 4 bases to trimming and J lost 2 bases, with 9 bases between them. CDR3 sequence: CASSLGRNYGYTF. Here the CDR3 DNA reads TGTGCCAGCAGCCTAGGGAGAAACTATGGCTACACCTTC.

V and J are TRBV11-2 and TRBJ2-7; D not certain. Germline-derived CDR1 and CDR2 are SGHAT and FQNNGV. This CDR3 spans 15 amino acids. Trimming removed 5 bases from V and 0 bases from J, with 14 bases in between. The CDR3 is CASSHPGSRSYEQYF. The CDR3 bases are TGTGCCAGCAGCCACCCTGGGTCCCGCTCCTACGAGCAGTACTTC.

V and J are TRBV18 and TRBJ1-3, with no clear D. Germline loops: CDR1 KGHSH, CDR2 LQKENI. V gave up 0 bases and J gave up 0 bases, with 9 bases separating them. This CDR3 spans 16 amino acids. Written as DNA, the CDR3 is TGTGCCAGCTCACCACCTTCCCAGTACTCTGGAAACACCATATATTTT. Its protein is CASSPPSQYSGNTIYF.

This clone was picked up one time. Here the CDR3 DNA reads TGCGCCAGCAGCCAACCAGACAGGGATGGTGAAAAACTGTTTTTT. Its protein product is CASSQPDRDGEKLFF. The chain is built from TRBV4-1 and TRBJ1-4; 7 positions agree with TRBD1. CDR1 and CDR2 (germline): MGHRA, YSYEKL. The V segment lost 2 bases and the J segment 7 bases; nucleotides outside the gene matches: 7. This CDR3 is built from 15 residues.

The table lists this clone with a few counts. The chain uses TRBV27 and TRBJ1-1, with TRBD1 identical over 9 bases. J was trimmed by 7 bases and V by 6 bases; bases with no gene match: 6. The germline V gene has CDR1 MNHEY and CDR2 SMNVEV (reference sequence). The CDR3 sequence is 13 residues long. The CDR3 coding sequence is TGTGCCAGCAGCAGAGGACAGGGGAGTGAAGCTTTCTTT. It translates to CASSRGQGSEAFF.

The chain carries TRBV28 and TRBJ2-3, with D perhaps TRBD1 (5 bases). Trimming pared 4 bases from V and 5 bases from J, leaving 7 bases between. The CDR3 sequence is 12 residues long. Germline V lookup: CDR1 MDHEN, CDR2 SYDVKM. CDR3 in DNA: TGTGCCAGCAGTTCCGGACAAGATACGCAGTATTTT. This sequence encodes CASSSGQDTQYF.

By share, this clone counts as medium-sized. This sequence joins TRBV5-1 and TRBJ1-6; D not resolved. Trimming stripped 4 bases from V and 12 bases from J, with 11 bases between. Germline V gene lookup returns CDR1 SGHRS and CDR2 YFSETQ. The CDR3 is 12 residues long. CDR3 DNA: TGCGCCAGCAGCGAAACGGACCGACCCCTCCACTTT. This encodes CASSETDRPLHF. The whole variable domain, filled in from reference TRBV5-1 and TRBJ1-6, reads KAGVTQTPRYLIKTRGQQVTLSCSPISGHRSVSWYQQTPGQGLQFLFEYFSETQRNKGNFPGRFSGRQFSNSRSEMNVSTLELGDSALYLCASSETDRPLHFGNGTRLTVT.

With respect to this clone: This specimen includes other DNA sequences encoding the same CDR3. This chain joins TRBV11-2 and TRBJ2-7; D is possibly TRBD1 (6 bases). The length of the CDR3 is 14 residues. Germline V gene sequence: CDR1 SGHAT, CDR2 FQNNGV. V was cut by 5 bases and J by 0 bases, with 11 bases left in between. The CDR3 loop is CASSQGLSSYEQYF. The CDR3 region has the DNA TGTGCCAGCAGCCAGGGGTTAAGCTCCTACGAGCAGTACTTC.

The chain has TRBV10-2 and TRBJ2-7; a possible D gene is TRBD1 (6 bases). CDR3 size: 14 residues. CDR1 and CDR2 from the germline V gene are WSHSY and SAAADI. V dropped 8 bases and J dropped 0 bases, with 14 bases sitting between them. This CDR3 is CASRQGISSYEQYF. The CDR3 DNA sequence: TGCGCCAGCCGCCAGGGGATAAGCTCCTACGAGCAGTACTTC.

The genes are TRBV18 and TRBJ2-1, with 9 nucleotides matching TRBD2. CDR3 length equals 15 residues. Germline loops: CDR1 KGHSH, CDR2 LQKENI. The V and J ends lost 2 bases and 4 bases, in that order; junction bases with no gene match: 3. CDR3 bases: TGTGCCAGCTCACCAAGAGCGGGAGGTTACAATGAGCAGTTCTTC. Protein: CASSPRAGGYNEQFF.

The J gene is TRBJ1-3, the V gene TRBV30; D remains unclear. The CDR3 runs to 13 residues. Germline CDR1 and CDR2: GTSNPN and SVGIG (reference sequence). The germline V and J ends were trimmed by 0 bases and 2 bases, with 5 bases remaining between them. The CDR3 nucleotides read TGTGCCTGGAGTGTGGCAGCTGGAAACACCATATATTTT. Protein product: CAWSVAAGNTIYF.

This chain joins TRBV7-9 and TRBJ2-3; D tentatively reads TRBD1 or TRBD2 (5 bases each). The CDR3 extends over 16 amino acids. The V end was cut by 5 bases, the J end by 3 bases, with 18 bases between. Germline-derived CDR1 and CDR2 are SEHNR and FQNEAQ (reference sequence). The CDR3 DNA reads as TGTGCCAGCAGCAAAGGGTACCAGGGACGAACAGATACGCAGTATTTT. Residues: CASSKGYQGRTDTQYF. The full variable domain, completed using reference TRBV7-9 and TRBJ2-3, is DTGVSQNPRHKITKRGQNVTFRCDPISEHNRLYWYRQTLGQGPEFLTYFQNEAQLEKSRLLSDRFSAERPKGSFSTLEIQRTEQGDSAMYLCASSKGYQGRTDTQYFGPGTRLTVL.

The CDR3 region is CASTLLGGSPTNYGYTF. The CDR3 DNA reads as TGTGCCAGCACCCTTCTTGGGGGGTCCCCTACTAACTATGGCTACACCTTC. The chain recombines TRBV28 with TRBJ1-2; tentative D call: TRBD1 (5 bases). Germline-derived CDR1 and CDR2 are MDHEN and SYDVKM. Trimming removed 7 bases from V and 0 bases from J, with 21 bases in between. This CDR3 spans 17 amino acids.

The chain recombines TRBV29-1 with TRBJ1-1; possibly TRBD1 for D (5 bases). Trimming removed 7 bases at V and 1 base at J, with 22 bases between. Germline CDR1 and CDR2: SQVTM and ANQGSEA. The CDR3 sequence is 16 residues long. The CDR3 nucleotides are TGCAGCGCTTGGCCGAGATTGACAGCCTCGAACACTGAAGCTTTCTTT. This sequence encodes CSAWPRLTASNTEAFF.

This clone was detected once. CDR3 DNA sequence: TGTGCCAGCAGTTCGACCGGGACTAGGTCTTACAATGAGCAGTTCTTC. This codes for CASSSTGTRSYNEQFF. This chain connects TRBV5-4 to TRBJ2-1; 8 bases map to TRBD2. Per germline, CDR1 SGHNT and CDR2 YYREEE (reference sequence). This CDR3 region has 16 residues. V shed 5 bases, J shed 4 bases, and the junction held 11 bases outside the gene matches.

The chain couples TRBV5-4 to TRBJ1-2; 7 bases line up with TRBD1. The germline V gene encodes CDR1 SGHNT and CDR2 YYREEE (reference sequence). The CDR3 is 12 amino acids. Trimming took 8 bases from V and 8 from J; bases not matched to a gene: 9. CDR3 coding DNA: TGTGCCAGTAGACAGGGCATTGGCGGCTACACCTTC. Protein sequence: CASRQGIGGYTF.

This clone is a singleton in its sample. This chain uses TRBV14 with TRBJ1-6; the match to TRBD1 covers 8 bases. Germline CDR1 is SGHDN and CDR2 is FVKESK. V shed 4 bases and J 6 bases; nucleotides not matched to a gene: 8. This CDR3 contains 16 residues. This CDR3 is CASSPPRGLFNSPLHF. The CDR3 nucleotides read TGTGCCAGCAGCCCCCCCAGGGGGCTGTTTAATTCACCCCTCCACTTT.

The chain joins TRBV7-9 to TRBJ1-1; the D gene is possibly TRBD1 (6 bases). The CDR3 length is 16 residues. Germline lookup yields CDR1 SEHNR and CDR2 FQNEAQ (reference sequence). The V and J ends lost 2 bases and 1 base respectively, with 14 bases between them. The CDR3 spells CASSLRGGQPNTEAFF. The DNA for the CDR3 is TGTGCCAGCAGCTTAAGGGGCGGACAGCCGAACACTGAAGCTTTCTTT.